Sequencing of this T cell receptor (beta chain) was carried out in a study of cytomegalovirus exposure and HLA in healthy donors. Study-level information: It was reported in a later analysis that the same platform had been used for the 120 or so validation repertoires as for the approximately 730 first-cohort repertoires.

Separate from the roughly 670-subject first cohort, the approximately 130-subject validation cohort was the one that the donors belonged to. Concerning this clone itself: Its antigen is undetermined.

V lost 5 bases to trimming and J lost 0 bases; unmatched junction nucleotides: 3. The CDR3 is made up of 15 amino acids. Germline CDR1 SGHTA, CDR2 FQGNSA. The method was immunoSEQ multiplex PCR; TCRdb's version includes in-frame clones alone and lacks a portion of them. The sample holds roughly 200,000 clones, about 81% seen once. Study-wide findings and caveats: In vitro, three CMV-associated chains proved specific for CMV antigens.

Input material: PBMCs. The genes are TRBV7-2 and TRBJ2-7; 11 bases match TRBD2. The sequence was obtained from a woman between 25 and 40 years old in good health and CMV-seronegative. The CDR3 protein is CASSPSGGSSYEQYF. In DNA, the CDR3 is TGTGCCAGCAGCCCTAGCGGGGGGAGCTCCTACGAGCAGTACTTC.